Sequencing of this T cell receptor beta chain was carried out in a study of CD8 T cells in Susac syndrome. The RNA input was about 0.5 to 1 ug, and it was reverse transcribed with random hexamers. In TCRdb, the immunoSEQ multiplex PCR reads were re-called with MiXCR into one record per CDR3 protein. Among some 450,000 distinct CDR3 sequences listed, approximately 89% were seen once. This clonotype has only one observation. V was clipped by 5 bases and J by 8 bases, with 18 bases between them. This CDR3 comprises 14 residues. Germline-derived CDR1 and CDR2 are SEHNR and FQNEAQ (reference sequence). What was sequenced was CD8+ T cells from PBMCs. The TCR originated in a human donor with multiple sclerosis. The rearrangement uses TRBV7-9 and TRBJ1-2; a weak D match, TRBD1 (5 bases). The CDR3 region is CASSPRVASSGYTF. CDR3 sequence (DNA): TGTGCCAGCAGCCCCAGGGTCGCCTCCTCGGGCTACACCTTC. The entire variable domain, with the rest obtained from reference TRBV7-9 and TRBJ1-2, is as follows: DTGVSQNPRHKITKRGQNVTFRCDPISEHNRLYWYRQTLGQGPEFLTYFQNEAQLEKSRLLSDRFSAERPKGSFSTLEIQRTEQGDSAMYLCASSPRVASSGYTFGSGTRLTVV.